Below, 14 T cell receptor beta chains from the same sample are listed, as sequenced in a study of T-cell reconstitution after alpha-beta-depleted transplantation in children. Unique molecular identifiers featured in how the TCRbeta library was prepared. MiXCR, run by TCRdb on the PCR reads, gives a single entry per CDR3 protein. Counted here are around 240,000 distinct CDR3 sequences, around 8% occurring once; the ten biggest clones make up almost 6.5%. Sequencing was performed on PBMCs, mostly from graft donor cells, taken 180 days after TCRalphabeta/CD19-depleted stem cell transplant. The receptors stem from a male patient between 5 and 17 years old who had a stem cell transplant for acute lymphoblastic leukemia, so the T cells may come from the graft donor.

Remarks on this clonotype: It may be a read error: a sequence one base away is much more abundant. The chain joins TRBV28 to TRBJ2-7; D is unresolved. CDR1 MDHEN and CDR2 SYDVKM come from the germline V gene. The CDR3 spans 12 residues. V dropped 8 bases and J dropped 2 bases, with 10 bases sitting between them. The DNA for the CDR3 is TGTGCCAGCGGGTGGGTAACCTACGAGCAGTACTTC. Translated: CASGWVTYEQYF.

This clonotype was observed at least ten times. DNA for the CDR3: TGTGCCAGCAGTCCCTCGGGGAGAGGTAACTATGGCTACACCTTC. Its translation: CASSPSGRGNYGYTF. This chain joins TRBV28 and TRBJ1-2; D not resolved. CDR1 MDHEN and CDR2 SYDVKM come from the germline V gene. This CDR3 has 15 amino acids. V lost 5 bases and J lost 1, with 14 bases in between.

At least ten counts were recorded for this clonotype. Written as DNA, the CDR3 is TGCAGTGCTAGACCTCCGACAGGGGGCCTGGGGTCACCCCTCCACTTT. This translates into CSARPPTGGLGSPLHF. The V call is TRBV20-1, the J call TRBJ1-6, with 10 bases identical to TRBD1. V dropped 2 bases and J dropped 10; count of bases not matched to a gene: 11. The CDR3 spans 16 residues. The germline CDR1 and CDR2 sequences are DFQATT and SNEGSKA (reference sequence).

The table lists this clonotype with many counts. V is TRBV11-2 and J is TRBJ1-1, with 8 nucleotides matching TRBD1. Trimming took 0 bases from V and 4 from J; bases not matched to a gene: 13. The germline V gene encodes CDR1 SGHAT and CDR2 FQNNGV. The CDR3 covers 18 residues. CDR3 loop: CASSLDLVRTGLTTEAFF. DNA for the CDR3: TGTGCCAGCAGCTTAGATCTCGTCAGGACAGGGTTGACCACTGAAGCTTTCTTT.

This clonotype was seen many times. This chain connects TRBV29-1 to TRBJ1-1; TRBD1 is a possible D gene (6 bases). Deletions cut 6 bases from V and 4 bases from J, with 15 bases between. The CDR3 consists of 13 residues. The germline CDR1 and CDR2 sequences are SQVTM and ANQGSEA. The DNA for the CDR3 is TGCAGCGTCCGCGGGGGGCAGGGCACTGAAGCTTTCTTT. This translates into CSVRGGQGTEAFF.

In its sample, this clonotype was seen many times. The J gene is TRBJ2-2, the V gene TRBV19, with D tentatively TRBD1 (7 bases). Per germline, CDR1 LNHDA and CDR2 SQIVND (reference sequence). V lost 7 bases and J 1 base, leaving 13 bases between the germline ends. The CDR3 has 15 residues. The DNA for the CDR3 is TGTGCCAGTACGCGGGACAGCAAGAACACCGGGGAGCTGTTTTTT. It encodes CASTRDSKNTGELFF.

This clonotype appeared many times. The J gene is TRBJ1-2, the V gene TRBV27; 12 bases are shared with TRBD1. Germline V gives CDR1 MNHEY, CDR2 SMNVEV (reference sequence). The CDR3 runs to 16 residues. Losses at the gene ends were 0 bases for V and 4 bases for J; bases not matched to a gene: 3. Written as DNA, the CDR3 is TGTGCCAGCAGTTTATCAGGGACAGGGGGCTTCTATGGCTACACCTTC. Translation gives CASSLSGTGGFYGYTF.

In this sample, this clonotype turned up many times. V usage is TRBV20-1 and J usage is TRBJ2-1, with 9 nucleotides matching TRBD1. Per the germline V gene, CDR1 is DFQATT and CDR2 is SNEGSKA (reference sequence). Unmatched junction bases numbered 15, after V lost 0 bases and J lost 9 bases. CDR3 length equals 17 residues. The CDR3 loop is CSARDLPEQGARGEQFF. CDR3 nucleotides: TGCAGTGCTAGAGATCTTCCGGAACAGGGGGCAAGGGGTGAGCAGTTCTTC.

This clonotype came up many times. V usage is TRBV4-2 and J usage is TRBJ1-4; maybe TRBD1 (5 bases). Germline V lookup: CDR1 LGHNA, CDR2 YNFKEQ. The CDR3 runs to 16 residues. V lost 2 bases and J lost 8, with 18 bases in between. CDR3 DNA sequence: TGTGCCAGCAGCCAACCACCGGGACGCGGGCCGGAAAAACTGTTTTTT. Its translation is CASSQPPGRGPEKLFF.

The chain combines TRBV6-2 or TRBV6-3 with TRBJ2-2, with a possible D match to TRBD1 (6 bases). The V gene's germline CDR1 is MNHEY and CDR2 SVGEGT. This CDR3 region has 12 residues. V was clipped by 6 bases and J by 11 bases, with 13 bases between them. CDR3 nucleotides: TGTGCCAGCAGCCGCAGGGGCCCCGAGCTGTTTTTT. Translating gives CASSRRGPELFF.

This clonotype was found many times. The chain links TRBV7-3 to TRBJ1-1, with a possible D match to TRBD1 (6 bases). Looked up from germline, CDR1 is SGHTA and CDR2 is FQGTGA. The germline V and J ends were trimmed by 3 bases and 0 bases, with 8 bases remaining between them. This CDR3 spans 14 amino acids. The CDR3 loop reads CASSLGHMNTEAFF. For the CDR3, the DNA is TGTGCCAGCAGCTTGGGACACATGAACACTGAAGCTTTCTTT.

The sample holds many counts of this clonotype. The J gene is TRBJ2-4, the V gene TRBV20-1; a weak D match, TRBD2 (6 bases). This CDR3 is 14 amino acids long. CDR1 is DFQATT, CDR2 SNEGSKA, per germline (reference sequence). V was trimmed by 6 bases and J by 0 bases, leaving 12 bases between them. Here the CDR3 DNA reads TGCAGTGCCCACGTTAGCGGAGCCAAAAACATTCAGTACTTC. Protein: CSAHVSGAKNIQYF.

The sample holds many counts of this clonotype. The V gene is TRBV6-5, the J gene TRBJ2-7; possible D gene TRBD2, 6 bases. The CDR3 runs to 13 residues. Germline loops: CDR1 MNHEY, CDR2 SVGAGI. The V end was cut by 11 bases, the J end by 1 base, with 15 bases between. CDR3 sequence: CAATGGNSYEQYF. The CDR3 nucleotides read TGTGCCGCGACTGGGGGGAATTCCTACGAGCAGTACTTC.

This clonotype was seen ten or more times. The V call is TRBV7-3, the J call TRBJ2-7; the D gene is possibly TRBD1 (5 bases). Per germline, CDR1 SGHTA and CDR2 FQGTGA. Trimming cost V 3 bases and J 2 bases, with 11 bases left between them. The CDR3 spans 14 residues. CDR3 amino acids: CASSFRCRAYEQYF. The CDR3 region has the DNA TGTGCCAGCAGCTTTCGGTGCAGGGCCTACGAGCAGTACTTC.